These 2 T cell receptor beta chains share one sample of origin, sequenced in a study of early stage breast cancer tumors. Repertoires were generated with immunoSEQ multiplex PCR, while TCRdb's copy carries only in-frame clones and drops some. The sample consists of approximately 4,800 clones, about 63% of them appearing once. The sample consisted of breast tumor tissue. The receptors were sampled from a person aged 45 to 59 with breast cancer.

This clone was observed a few times. The chain links TRBV30 to TRBJ1-6; possible D gene TRBD1, 5 bases. V lost 8 bases and J 5 bases, leaving 13 bases between the germline ends. The V gene's germline CDR1 is GTSNPN and CDR2 SVGIG (reference sequence). The CDR3 is 13 amino acids. The CDR3 DNA follows: TGTGCCGGACGGGGGGAACATAATTCACCCCTCCACTTT. It specifies CAGRGEHNSPLHF.

The chain combines TRBV25-1 with TRBJ2-5; 7 positions match TRBD2. The germline CDR1 and CDR2 sequences are MGHDK and SYGVNS. The junction had 2 bases not matched to a gene; V was cut back by 3 bases and J by 4 bases. The CDR3 runs 13 residues. In DNA, the CDR3 is TGTGCCAGCAGTGAGCGCGGGGGAGAGACCCAGTACTTC. Residues: CASSERGGETQYF.